This TCR beta chain was documented in a study of blood T cell repertoires in COVID-19. Study details: Spain, Italy and the United States supplied samples that represented acute and convalescent COVID-19.

This clone turned up a few times. This CDR3 spans 14 amino acids. CDR1 and CDR2 from the germline V gene are KGHDR and SFDVKD. Germline trimming cut 4 bases from V and 11 bases from J; bases unmatched to any gene: 8. Data came from immunoSEQ multiplex PCR; TCRdb stores just in-frame clones and leaves some out. The repertoire holds 100,000 to 150,000 clones, with 70% to 85% as singletons. Sample: peripheral blood. This sequence joins TRBV24-1 and TRBJ2-4; 9 bases agree with TRBD1. The TCR was taken from a human donor with acute or convalescent COVID-19. The donor label of this sample is uncertain. CDR3 amino acids: CATSDPGTGPLQYF. The CDR3 DNA reads as TGTGCCACCAGTGACCCCGGGACAGGGCCCCTTCAGTACTTC.